This T cell receptor beta chain was obtained from a study of blood T cell repertoires in COVID-19. The germline V gene has CDR1 SGHVS and CDR2 FQNEAQ. The junction had 14 bases not matched to a gene; V was cut back by 3 bases and J by 0 bases. CDR3 size: 18 residues. TCRdb keeps only in-frame clones here, not all; method: immunoSEQ multiplex PCR. Among about 340,000 clones listed, approximately 86% were seen once. The chain recombines TRBV7-8 with TRBJ2-7, with TRBD2 matching 7 bases. Source material: peripheral blood. The receptor was isolated from a woman in her fifties or sixties with COVID-19, enrolled during active disease. Here the CDR3 DNA reads TGTGCCAGCAGCTTCCTAACTTACGGAGCGGGGTACTCCTACGAGCAGTACTTC. Translation: CASSFLTYGAGYSYEQYF.